This paragraph reports one TCR beta chain. Its antigen is not identified. The data were obtained in a study of a mutant IDH1 vaccine in newly diagnosed glioma. Germline assignment: CDR1 MDHEN and CDR2 SYDVKM. The V gene lost 3 bases and the J gene lost 4 bases, with 10 bases spanning the gap. The CDR3 is 13 amino acids. As to time point: week 23, last vaccination. In the vaccine, a single dose held 300 ug of the mutant IDH1 20-mer peptide, along with topical imiquimod. Clones were read by immunoSEQ multiplex PCR, and TCRdb kept only the in-frame ones, dropping some. The sample lists 40,000 to 50,000 clones, 78% occurring once.

The V gene is TRBV28, the J gene TRBJ2-7; D tentatively fits TRBD1 or TRBD2 (5 bases each). The starting material was PBMCs, obtained from a glioma patient whose treatment included an IDH1 peptide vaccine. The TCR comes from a woman in her thirties or forties with glioma. Some clones in this sample may be carry-over from other donors' samples. Here the CDR3 reads CASSLGRTYEQYF. CDR3 DNA sequence: TGTGCCAGCAGTTTGGGACGGACTTACGAGCAGTACTTC.